Reported below is one T cell receptor (beta chain). Its matching antigen is unknown. An end of the junction does not agree with germline; a read error may underlie this. Everyone who donated was a healthy bone marrow donor. The CDR3 loop spans 15 amino acids. CDR1 and CDR2 (germline): SGHRS, YFSETQ. The sample originates from a study of cytomegalovirus exposure and HLA in healthy donors. Study-wide findings and caveats: As a later analysis revealed, the rate of TCR association differed by HLA locus, with DRB1 most and HLA-C fewest. Near-uniform donor sequencing depth was presumed by presence/absence analyses. The study put roughly 160 TCR beta chains on its list as cytomegalovirus-associated.

PCR amplification relied on 60 Vbeta primers (plus 13 Jbeta primers). Sequenced by immunoSEQ multiplex PCR; TCRdb stores in-frame clones only, minus some. This table has roughly 170,000 clones, 84% appearing once. The chain has TRBV5-1 and TRBJ2-5; TRBD2 agrees at 10 bases. Material: PBMCs. The receptor was isolated from a man aged 25-45 years in good health and CMV-seronegative. The CDR3 loop reads CASGLGVAGGYEQYF. CDR3 coding DNA: TGCGCCAGCGGCTTAGGGGTAGCGGGAGGTTATGAGCAGTACTTC.